The clone carrying this T cell receptor beta chain was observed once. Its antigen remains unknown. The data derive from a study of T cell responses to AZD1222 COVID-19 vaccine. Study results and caveats: Repertoire sampling was restricted to post-peak T cell response timepoints. Only a handful of AZD1222 recipients were seropositive at baseline. In the spike-specific TCR repertoire, nearly half reportedly target unmutated variant regions. Donors, mostly white British, included more females; clonal diversity was possibly underestimated.

Germline CDR1 LNHNV, CDR2 YYDKDF (reference sequence). The CDR3 is 16 residues long. The J segment lost 7 bases and the V segment lost 4 bases, leaving 7 bases of the junction unmatched. Sequenced by immunoSEQ multiplex PCR; TCRdb stores in-frame clones only, minus some. The repertoire holds about 120,000 clones, 93% seen once, with about 2.7% in the top ten. The rearrangement uses TRBV15 and TRBJ2-1, with 13 bases aligning to TRBD2. The sample consisted of peripheral blood, taken on day 0 of AZD1222 vaccination. The TCR was taken from an adult in good health. The CDR3 spells CATSNRTSGRLNEQFF. DNA of the CDR3: TGTGCCACCAGCAACCGGACTAGCGGGAGATTAAATGAGCAGTTCTTC.